Following are 10 T cell receptor beta chains from one sample sequenced in a study of CXCR3-negative and CXCR3-positive naive CD8 T cells. UMI-labeled 5' RACE yielded the TRB cDNA libraries. Using the 5' RACE reads, TCRdb records one entry per CDR3 protein without DNA. This sample's clone table lists about 28,000 distinct CDR3 sequences. Sequencing used memory CD8+ T cells from blood. These receptors all come from a human donor in good health. Some clones in this sample may be carry-over from other donors' samples.

The V and J genes are TRBV28 and TRBJ2-1. The CDR3 totals 14 residues. The germline V gene has CDR1 MDHEN and CDR2 SYDVKM. The CDR3 loop is CASLTWNSYNEQFF. Complete variable domain (other parts from reference TRBV28 and TRBJ2-1): DVKVTQSSRYLVKRTGEKVFLECVQDMDHENMFWYRQDPGLGLRLIYFSYDVKMKEKGDIPEGYSVSREKKERFSLILESASTNQTSMYLCASLTWNSYNEQFFGPGTRLTVL.

V and J are TRBV7-6 and TRBJ2-7; TCRdb's D call, TRBD1, is unchecked because there is no DNA. Germline assignment: CDR1 SGHVS and CDR2 FNYEAQ. The CDR3 contains 14 residues. CDR3 protein: CASSLGGKGYEQYF.

The chain has TRBV20-1 and TRBJ2-7; without DNA, the TCRdb call of TRBD1 cannot be checked. The CDR3 is 13 amino acids. Germline CDR1 is DFQATT and CDR2 is SNEGSKA (reference sequence). CDR3 residues: CSAQLGTGGAWYF.

This chain uses TRBV14 with TRBJ2-5; no DNA is available, so the TRBD2 call from TCRdb remains unchecked. Germline-derived CDR1 and CDR2 are SGHDN and FVKESK. The CDR3 spans 13 residues. The CDR3 loop is CASSPTLEETQYF.

This chain joins TRBV28 and TRBJ2-1. The CDR3 is made up of 15 amino acids. Germline V gene sequence: CDR1 MDHEN, CDR2 SYDVKM. CDR3: CASSETGSSYNEQFF.

The chain has TRBV12-3 or TRBV12-4 and TRBJ2-5; TCRdb indicates TRBD2, and absent DNA this call remains unverified. The CDR3 spans 15 residues. The CDR3 sequence is CASSLLAGVQETQYF.

This sequence joins TRBV6-5 and TRBJ2-7; TCRdb selects TRBD1, and the lack of DNA leaves this call unchecked. Germline assignment: CDR1 MNHEY and CDR2 SVGAGI. This CDR3 contains 14 residues. The CDR3 sequence is CASGSGTNSYEQYF.

The chain joins TRBV20-1 to TRBJ2-7; the TRBD1 assignment by TCRdb is unverifiable without DNA. This CDR3 comprises 15 residues. Germline V CDR1 and CDR2: DFQATT, SNEGSKA (reference sequence). This CDR3 reads CSARAFGQGTYEQYF.

The V and J genes are TRBV5-6 and TRBJ2-1. The CDR3 consists of 12 residues. Germline values: CDR1 SGHDT, CDR2 YYEEEE. CDR3 protein: CASSLGNPEQFF.

The J gene is TRBJ1-6, the V gene TRBV15; TCRdb selects TRBD1, and the lack of DNA leaves this call unchecked. The CDR3 totals 17 residues. CDR1 LNHNV and CDR2 YYDKDF come from the germline V gene (reference sequence). Here the CDR3 reads CATSRAPGGLDNSPLHF.